These 5 T cell receptor beta chains were sequenced from one sample in a study of a mutant IDH1 vaccine in newly diagnosed glioma. Noted time point: week 5, during vaccination. What each vaccine dose contained was 300 ug of mutant IDH1 20-mer peptide, accompanied by topical imiquimod. The assay was immunoSEQ multiplex PCR, and TCRdb's table has in-frame clones only and misses some. The sample carries nearly 30,000 clones, about 90% recorded once. No antigen has been assigned to these receptors. Source: peripheral blood mononuclear cells (PBMCs), taken from a glioma patient whose treatment included an IDH1 peptide vaccine. Source of these receptors: a woman aged 40 to 50 with glioma. Some clones in this sample may be carry-over from other donors' samples.

The J gene is TRBJ1-2, the V gene TRBV30; D unresolved. The V end lost 3 bases, the J end lost 5 bases, and 13 bases lay between the germline ends. This CDR3 comprises 13 residues. The germline CDR1 and CDR2 sequences are GTSNPN and SVGIG (reference sequence). This CDR3 is CAWSYDPPYGYTF. CDR3 sequence (DNA): TGTGCCTGGAGCTACGATCCGCCATATGGCTACACCTTC.

This chain connects TRBV2 to TRBJ1-1; D is perhaps TRBD1 (5 bases). The CDR3 consists of 13 residues. Germline V CDR1 and CDR2: SNHLY, FYNNEI. The germline V and J ends were trimmed by 7 bases and 6 bases, with 15 bases remaining between them. The chain's CDR3 is CASTGVRGAEAFF. The CDR3 coding sequence is TGTGCCAGCACTGGGGTTAGGGGAGCTGAAGCTTTCTTT.

This clone has only one observation. V usage is TRBV4-1 and J usage is TRBJ1-1; 7 positions match TRBD1. The CDR3 extends over 14 amino acids. CDR1 and CDR2 from the germline V gene are MGHRA and YSYEKL. Trimming removed 8 bases from V and 1 base from J; junction bases left unmatched: 7. The CDR3 DNA is TGCGCCAGCCGCCCGGGACAGCCGAACACTGAAGCTTTCTTT. Amino acid sequence: CASRPGQPNTEAFF.

This clone was found a few times. This chain links TRBV29-1 with TRBJ2-2, with D tentatively TRBD1 or TRBD2 (5 bases each). V lost 7 bases and J lost 4, with 16 bases in between. Per germline, CDR1 SQVTM and CDR2 ANQGSEA. The CDR3 is 14 amino acids. The DNA for the CDR3 is TGCAGCGCCGAAGGGGTTGGGGGCACCGGGGAGCTGTTTTTT. It specifies CSAEGVGGTGELFF.

This chain uses TRBV2 with TRBJ1-1; weak D call: TRBD1 (5 bases). The germline CDR1 and CDR2 sequences are SNHLY and FYNNEI. This CDR3 has 15 residues. The V gene lost 6 bases and the J gene lost 1 base, with 15 bases spanning the gap. The CDR3 region is CASRPGRTPNTEAFF. DNA for the CDR3: TGTGCCAGCAGGCCGGGGCGAACGCCGAACACTGAAGCTTTCTTT.